This TCR beta chain was sequenced during a study of control samples from healthy donors and cancer patients. Germline values: CDR1 MNHEY, CDR2 SMNVEV (reference sequence). The CDR3 is 15 residues long. Trimming removed 5 bases at V and 10 bases at J, with 21 bases between. Here immunoSEQ multiplex PCR was the method, and the copy in TCRdb shows in-frame clones only, minus some. The sample lists about 88,000 clones; more than 85% were seen once. The receptor was isolated from a man aged 18 to 29 in good health. V usage is TRBV27 and J usage is TRBJ2-1; D assignment may be TRBD1 or TRBD2 (5 bases each). The sequencing input was blood. CDR3 sequence: CASSAYRDPYGEQFF. The CDR3 DNA sequence: TGTGCCAGCAGTGCCTACCGGGACCCCTACGGGGAGCAGTTCTTC.